The 10 T cell receptor beta chains presented below share a single source sample, sequenced in a study of blood T cell repertoires in COVID-19. TCRdb keeps only in-frame clones here, not all; method: immunoSEQ multiplex PCR. The sample has roughly 200,000 clones; roughly nine tenths are singletons. The sample comprised peripheral blood. The source of these receptors is a man aged 40-55 years with acute or convalescent COVID-19.

The rearrangement links TRBV6-5 to TRBJ2-7; a weak D match, TRBD2 (7 bases). Trimming took off 10 bases at V and 13 bases at J, with 26 bases between the two ends. The CDR3 covers 13 residues. The germline CDR1 and CDR2 sequences are MNHEY and SVGAGI. The CDR3 sequence is CATTYPAGAPLYF. CDR3 in DNA: TGTGCCACTACGTATCCTGCGGGGGCCCCTCTTTACTTC.

The chain couples TRBV4-1 to TRBJ1-1; weak D call: TRBD1 (5 bases). The CDR3 sequence is 13 residues long. V lost 1 base, J lost 8 bases, and 11 bases lay in between. The germline gives CDR1 MGHRA, CDR2 YSYEKL. This chain's CDR3 is CASSQGVGGEAFF. The CDR3, as DNA: TGCGCCAGCAGCCAAGGGGTTGGGGGGGAAGCTTTCTTT.

J is TRBJ1-6 and V is TRBV5-1, with 7 bases matching TRBD1. This CDR3 spans 16 amino acids. The germline V gene encodes CDR1 SGHRS and CDR2 YFSETQ. Trimming at V came to 4 bases and at J to 6 bases, leaving 10 bases not matched to a gene. CDR3 sequence reads: CASSPLGQAVNSPLHF. The CDR3 coding sequence is TGCGCCAGCAGCCCCCTTGGACAGGCCGTTAATTCACCCCTCCACTTT.

V usage is TRBV5-4 and J usage is TRBJ2-2, with D tentatively TRBD2 (6 bases). Deletions cut 9 bases from V and 1 base from J, with 16 bases between. CDR1 and CDR2 from the germline V gene are SGHNT and YYREEE (reference sequence). The CDR3 loop spans 15 amino acids. CDR3 coding DNA: TGTGCCAACCATCCCGGGACTGGGAACACCGGGGAGCTGTTTTTT. This sequence encodes CANHPGTGNTGELFF.

The rearrangement links TRBV7-2 to TRBJ2-2; D may be TRBD2 (6 bases). Germline V gene lookup returns CDR1 SGHTA and CDR2 FQGNSA. This CDR3 has 15 residues. The V end was cut by 5 bases, the J end by 4 bases, with 14 bases between. CDR3 sequence: CASSPQAGTTGELFF. CDR3 coding DNA: TGTGCCAGCAGCCCCCAGGCGGGGACCACCGGGGAGCTGTTTTTT.

The chain has TRBV7-9 and TRBJ1-4; 9 nucleotides match TRBD1. CDR3 length: 16 residues. J was trimmed by 7 bases and V by 3 bases; bases with no gene match: 9. Germline CDR1 and CDR2: SEHNR and FQNEAQ (reference sequence). As DNA, the CDR3 is TGTGCCAGCAGCTTTCCACAGGGGGCACGGGGTGAAAAACTGTTTTTT. It encodes CASSFPQGARGEKLFF.

To note about this clone: This specimen includes other DNA sequences encoding the same CDR3. The J gene is TRBJ2-5, the V gene TRBV5-1; 10 nucleotides line up with TRBD1. Germline-derived CDR1 and CDR2 are SGHRS and YFSETQ. The trim removed 4 bases at V and 3 bases at J, leaving 3 bases unmatched. CDR3 length equals 14 residues. Here the CDR3 reads CASSLGTGEETQYF. The CDR3 coding sequence is TGCGCCAGCAGCCTAGGGACAGGGGAAGAGACCCAGTACTTC.

Points on this clone: An end of the junction does not agree with germline; a read error may underlie this. The rearrangement uses TRBV6-1 and TRBJ1-2; 8 positions match TRBD1. There are 13 residues in the CDR3. Germline CDR1 is MNHNS and CDR2 is SASEGT. The CDR3 sequence: CASSEAWGGQVHF. The CDR3 DNA is TGTGCCAGCAGTGAAGCGTGGGGGGGACAGGTCCACTTC.

As concerns this clone: One junction end disagrees with the germline gene, perhaps due to a read error. The chain uses TRBV6-1 and TRBJ2-2, with 10 positions matching TRBD1. This CDR3 has 19 residues. Looked up from germline, CDR1 is MNHNS and CDR2 is SASEGT. The CDR3 sequence is CASSDPSRDRGGEHRGAVF. CDR3 in DNA: TGTGCCAGCAGTGACCCGTCCCGGGACAGGGGAGGCGAACACCGGGGAGCTGTTTTT.

This clone was observed a single time. The chain links TRBV28 to TRBJ1-3; no clear D. The CDR3 has 15 residues. The V end was cut by 5 bases, the J end by 0 bases, with 11 bases between. CDR1 is MDHEN, CDR2 SYDVKM, per germline. The CDR3 DNA sequence: TGTGCCAGCAGTCCAGCCGGGAGCTCTGGAAACACCATATATTTT. It is translated as CASSPAGSSGNTIYF. The full variable domain, rest sourced from reference TRBV28 and TRBJ1-3, is DVKVTQSSRYLVKRTGEKVFLECVQDMDHENMFWYRQDPGLGLRLIYFSYDVKMKEKGDIPEGYSVSREKKERFSLILESASTNQTSMYLCASSPAGSSGNTIYFGEGSWLTVV.